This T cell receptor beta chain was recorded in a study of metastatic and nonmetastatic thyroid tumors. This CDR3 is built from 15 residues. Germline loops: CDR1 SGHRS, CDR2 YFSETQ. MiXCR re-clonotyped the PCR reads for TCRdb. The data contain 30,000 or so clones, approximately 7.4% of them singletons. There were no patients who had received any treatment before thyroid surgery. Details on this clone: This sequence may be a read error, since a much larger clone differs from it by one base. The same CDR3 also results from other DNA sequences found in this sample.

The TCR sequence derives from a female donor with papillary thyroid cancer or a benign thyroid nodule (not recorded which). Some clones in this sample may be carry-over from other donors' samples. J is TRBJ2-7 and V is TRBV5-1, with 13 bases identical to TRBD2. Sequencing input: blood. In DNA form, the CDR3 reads TGCGCTAGCAGCGAATGGACTAGCGGGAGTAGAGAGCAGTACTTC. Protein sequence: CASSEWTSGSREQYF. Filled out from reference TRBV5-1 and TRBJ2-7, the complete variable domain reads KAGVTQTPRYLIKTRGQQVTLSCSPISGHRSVSWYQQTPGQGLQFLFEYFSETQRNKGNFPGRFSGRQFSNSRSEMNVSTLELGDSALYLCASSEWTSGSREQYFGPGTRLTVT.